This TCR beta chain was documented in a study of blood T cell repertoires in COVID-19. Study-wide background: Whether acute or convalescent, the COVID-19 samples came from the United States, Italy and Spain. From T cells, B-cell-depleted T cells, or PBMCs came the material, which was cDNA or gDNA.

The V and J ends lost 4 bases and 2 bases, in that order; junction bases with no gene match: 2. Per germline, CDR1 LGHNA and CDR2 YNFKEQ. The CDR3 is 14 residues long. In the study's own analysis: Quantification of nucleated cells was approximated via reference gene primer amplification. Method: immunoSEQ multiplex PCR; TCRdb's copy keeps in-frame clones and lacks some. The V and J calls and the clone size are those of that table, but D and trimming were determined from the DNA. Seen here are about 200,000 clones, approximately 90% observed once, and the top ten hold 6%. Sequencing was performed on peripheral blood. The source is a man in his forties with active or convalescent COVID-19. This chain links TRBV4-2 with TRBJ2-7; 10 bases fit TRBD1. The CDR3 is CASSPGQGTYEQYF. The CDR3 coding sequence is TGTGCCAGCAGCCCGGGACAGGGGACCTACGAGCAGTACTTC.